This T cell receptor (beta chain) was observed in a study of blood T cell repertoires in COVID-19. At the level of the study: The analysed material was cDNA or gDNA that came from T cells, B-cell-depleted T cells, or PBMCs.

The CDR3 has 13 amino acids. Germline values: CDR1 MDHEN, CDR2 SYDVKM. The ends lost 3 bases at V and 6 bases at J; junction bases unmatched: 5. In the source study's methods: Reference gene primer amplification gave estimated nucleated cell counts. TCRdb's copy holds only in-frame clones and misses some; the assay was immunoSEQ multiplex PCR. The D gene and trimming were derived from the DNA, and the V and J assignments and clone size from that table. The table records more than 300,000 clones, roughly 86% of them present only once. This receptor was identified in a woman aged 50 to 60 with acute or convalescent COVID-19. The genes are TRBV28 and TRBJ2-7; 7 nucleotides agree with TRBD1. Sequences were obtained from peripheral blood. The CDR3 bases are TGTGCCAGCAGTTTCACAGGGGACCTCGAGCAGTACTTC. It yields the protein CASSFTGDLEQYF.